The sequence of this T cell receptor beta chain was determined in a study of blood T cells in healthy people across ages. Study-level points and caveats: Older age went with lower TCR beta diversity per million T cells, in a roughly linear way. CMV status of donors was not determined, possibly confounding expanded clonotype changes.

Through a sample-barcoded 5' primer and a J-beta primer mix, a second PCR was run for roughly 7 to 12 cycles. Every single cDNA molecule received a tag from a template-switch adaptor with 12 random nucleotides. TCRdb re-called the 5' RACE reads through MiXCR, storing one row per CDR3 protein. The sample includes about 1,400,000 distinct CDR3 sequences, approximately 63% of them seen just once. The CDR3 is 16 residues long. The V gene end was trimmed by 0 bases and the J gene end by 1 base; junction bases not matched to a gene: 6. CDR1 is MDHEN, CDR2 SYDVKM, per germline. For this clonotype: The antigen remains unidentified.

What was sequenced was blood. The sequence derives from a man younger than 35 in good health. The chain couples TRBV28 to TRBJ2-7, with TRBD1 identical over 7 bases. The CDR3 spells CASSLWGQTPSYEQYF. In DNA, the CDR3 is TGTGCCAGCAGTTTATGGGGACAGACACCGTCCTACGAGCAGTACTTC.